The 12 T cell receptor beta chains below were found in one sample sequenced in a study of response to subunit inactivated influenza vaccine. TCRdb reprocessed the RT-PCR reads via MiXCR and lists one record per CDR3 protein. This table holds a few hundred thousand distinct CDR3 sequences, 10% to 11% found once. The sequencing here drew on PBMCs from blood, taken about 40 days after vaccination. The receptors derive from a man aged 50 to 60 who received an inactivated influenza vaccine.

This clonotype was picked up a small number of times. J is TRBJ2-5 and V is TRBV24-1, with TRBD2 matching 8 bases. CDR1 and CDR2 from the germline V gene are KGHDR and SFDVKD. The CDR3 has 16 residues. The V segment lost 3 bases and the J segment 3 bases; nucleotides outside the gene matches: 8. Here the CDR3 DNA reads TGTGCCACCAGTGATCCCGGGACTAGTAAGAAAGAGACCCAGTACTTC. This sequence encodes CATSDPGTSKKETQYF.

This clonotype was observed a handful of times. This chain links TRBV20-1 with TRBJ1-6; a weak D match, TRBD1 (6 bases). The CDR3 runs 14 residues. Trimming left V 4 bases short and J 9 bases short, with 16 bases between. The germline V gene encodes CDR1 DFQATT and CDR2 SNEGSKA (reference sequence). The CDR3 coding sequence is TGCAGTGCTACCAGGGGCATCGAGTCTTCACCCCTCCACTTT. This translates into CSATRGIESSPLHF.

This clonotype was seen a few times. V and J are TRBV28 and TRBJ2-5; D might be TRBD1 or TRBD2, each matching 5 bases. The germline V and J ends were trimmed by 5 bases and 5 bases, with 12 bases remaining between them. The CDR3 sequence is 13 residues long. Germline V gene sequence: CDR1 MDHEN, CDR2 SYDVKM. Here the CDR3 reads CASSRDLRETQYF. The CDR3, as DNA: TGTGCCAGCAGTCGGGACCTGAGGGAGACCCAGTACTTC. Based on the CDR3 plus reference TRBV28 and TRBJ2-5, the full variable domain is DVKVTQSSRYLVKRTGEKVFLECVQDMDHENMFWYRQDPGLGLRLIYFSYDVKMKEKGDIPEGYSVSREKKERFSLILESASTNQTSMYLCASSRDLRETQYFGPGTRLLVL.

The table lists this clonotype with a few counts. This chain links TRBV11-2 with TRBJ1-1; tentative D call: TRBD1 (6 bases). Trimming stripped 5 bases from V and 1 base from J, with 11 bases between. Germline values: CDR1 SGHAT, CDR2 FQNNGV. CDR3 length equals 14 residues. This CDR3 reads CASSKLTGNTEAFF. CDR3 nucleotides: TGTGCCAGCAGCAAACTGACAGGGAACACTGAAGCTTTCTTT.

Ten or more counts support this clonotype. This CDR3 reads CSAKQGNTIYF. Written as DNA, the CDR3 is TGCAGTGCCAAACAGGGAAACACCATATATTTT. V gene TRBV20-1 combines with J gene TRBJ1-3; D not certain. Germline V gene data show CDR1 as DFQATT and CDR2 as SNEGSKA (reference sequence). The length of the CDR3 is 11 residues. The V end was cut by 6 bases, the J end by 4 bases, with 7 bases between.

V usage is TRBV3-1 and J usage is TRBJ2-3, with 8 bases matching TRBD2. The CDR3 runs to 17 residues. Germline V gene lookup returns CDR1 LGHDT and CDR2 YNNKEL (reference sequence). V was clipped by 3 bases and J by 0 bases; unmatched bases: 8. The CDR3 region has the DNA TGTGCCAGCAGCCAGAGTCTTAGCGGGGCCAGCACAGATACGCAGTATTTT. Translating it yields CASSQSLSGASTDTQYF.

This sequence joins TRBV6-2 or TRBV6-3 and TRBJ2-3, with TRBD1 as a possible D gene (5 bases). The CDR3 has 11 residues. The germline CDR1 and CDR2 sequences are MNHEY and SVGEGT. The V and J ends lost 8 bases and 4 bases respectively, with 7 bases between them. CDR3 in amino acids: CASGASDTQYF. The CDR3 coding sequence is TGTGCCAGCGGGGCTTCAGATACGCAGTATTTT.

The chain employs TRBV5-1 and TRBJ1-5; no reliable D call. The germline gives CDR1 SGHRS, CDR2 YFSETQ. The CDR3 runs to 15 residues. Between the trimmed V and J ends, which lost 3 bases and 0 bases, there was a span of 10 bases. The CDR3 loop is CASSYDGNSNQPQHF. The CDR3 DNA sequence: TGCGCCAGCAGCTACGACGGGAATAGCAATCAGCCCCAGCATTTT. Using reference TRBV5-1 and TRBJ1-5 for the parts outside the CDR3, the full variable domain is KAGVTQTPRYLIKTRGQQVTLSCSPISGHRSVSWYQQTPGQGLQFLFEYFSETQRNKGNFPGRFSGRQFSNSRSEMNVSTLELGDSALYLCASSYDGNSNQPQHFGDGTRLSIL.

The rearrangement joins TRBV28 to TRBJ2-1; TRBD2 matches at 11 bases. V gave up 7 bases and J gave up 5 bases; unmatched junction bases: 7. Looked up from germline, CDR1 is MDHEN and CDR2 is SYDVKM. CDR3 length: 15 residues. The CDR3 DNA sequence: TGTGCCAGCACCATGCTAGCGGGGGGTGACAATGAGCAGTTCTTC. The encoded protein is CASTMLAGGDNEQFF.

The genes are TRBV7-2 and TRBJ2-5; D is undetermined. Germline V gives CDR1 SGHTA, CDR2 FQGNSA. This CDR3 region has 20 residues. With 4 bases removed from V and 0 bases from J, the gap between germline ends came to 27 bases. The CDR3 sequence: CASSSLATAFPFEYQETQYF. The CDR3 DNA sequence: TGTGCCAGCAGCTCCCTCGCGACTGCTTTTCCTTTCGAGTACCAAGAGACCCAGTACTTC.

V and J are TRBV20-1 and TRBJ1-1, with D perhaps matching TRBD1 (6 bases). This CDR3 has 14 residues. Trimming shortened V by 4 bases and J by 0 bases, and 12 bases separated the two germline ends. The germline V gene has CDR1 DFQATT and CDR2 SNEGSKA (reference sequence). CDR3 nucleotides: TGCAGTGCTACCGGGGGGCGCGTGAACACTGAAGCTTTCTTT. Translated: CSATGGRVNTEAFF.

The sample holds a few counts of this clonotype. The chain joins TRBV12-3 or TRBV12-4 to TRBJ1-1; D not resolved. The CDR3 is 12 amino acids. V gave up 6 bases and J gave up 1 base, with 6 bases separating them. The CDR3 nucleotides read TGTGCCAGCAGAGACGGGAACACTGAAGCTTTCTTT. It encodes CASRDGNTEAFF.